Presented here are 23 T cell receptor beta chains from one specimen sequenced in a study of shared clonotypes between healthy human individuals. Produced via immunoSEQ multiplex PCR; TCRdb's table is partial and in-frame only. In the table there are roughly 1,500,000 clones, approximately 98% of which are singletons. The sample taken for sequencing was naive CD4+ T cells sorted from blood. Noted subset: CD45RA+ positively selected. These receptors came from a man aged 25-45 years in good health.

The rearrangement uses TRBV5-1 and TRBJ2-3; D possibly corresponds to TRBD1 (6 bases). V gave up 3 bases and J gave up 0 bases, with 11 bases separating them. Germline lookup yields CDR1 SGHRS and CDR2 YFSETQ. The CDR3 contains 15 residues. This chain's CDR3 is CASSSGTRSTDTQYF. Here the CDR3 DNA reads TGCGCCAGCAGCTCCGGGACACGGAGCACAGATACGCAGTATTTT.

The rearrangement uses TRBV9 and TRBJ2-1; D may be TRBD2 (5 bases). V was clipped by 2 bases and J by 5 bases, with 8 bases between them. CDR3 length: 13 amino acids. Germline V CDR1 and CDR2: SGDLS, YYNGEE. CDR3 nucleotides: TGTGCCAGCAGCGTTCAAGCGGACAATGAGCAGTTCTTC. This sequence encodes CASSVQADNEQFF.

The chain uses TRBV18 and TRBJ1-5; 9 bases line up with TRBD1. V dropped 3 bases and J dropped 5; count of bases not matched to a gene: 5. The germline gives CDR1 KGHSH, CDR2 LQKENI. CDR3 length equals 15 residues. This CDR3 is CASSPSQGADQPQHF. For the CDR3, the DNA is TGTGCCAGCTCACCGTCACAGGGGGCTGATCAGCCCCAGCATTTT.

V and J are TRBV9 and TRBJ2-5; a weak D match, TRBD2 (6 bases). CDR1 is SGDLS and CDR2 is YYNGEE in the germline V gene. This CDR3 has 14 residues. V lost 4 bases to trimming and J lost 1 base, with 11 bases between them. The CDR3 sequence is CASSFGGTQETQYF. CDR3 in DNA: TGTGCCAGCAGCTTTGGGGGGACCCAAGAGACCCAGTACTTC.

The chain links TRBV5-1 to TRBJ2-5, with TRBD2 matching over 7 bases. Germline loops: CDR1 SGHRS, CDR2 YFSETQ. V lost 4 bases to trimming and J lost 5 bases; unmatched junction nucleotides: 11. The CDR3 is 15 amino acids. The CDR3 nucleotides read TGCGCCAGCAGCACGATGTGGCGGGAGCGGGAGACCCAGTACTTC. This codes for CASSTMWRERETQYF.

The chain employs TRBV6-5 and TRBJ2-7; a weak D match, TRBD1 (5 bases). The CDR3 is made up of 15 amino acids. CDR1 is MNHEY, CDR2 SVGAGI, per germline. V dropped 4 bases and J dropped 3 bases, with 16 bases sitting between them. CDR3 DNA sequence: TGTGCCAGCAGTTTATACCAGGGTTCCCTCTACGAGCAGTACTTC. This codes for CASSLYQGSLYEQYF.

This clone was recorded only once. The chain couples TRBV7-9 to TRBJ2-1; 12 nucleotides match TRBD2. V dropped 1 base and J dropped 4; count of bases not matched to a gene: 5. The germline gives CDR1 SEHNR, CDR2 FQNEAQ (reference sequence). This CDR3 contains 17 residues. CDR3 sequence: CASSLGASGRVYNEQFF. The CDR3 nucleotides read TGTGCCAGCAGCTTAGGGGCTAGCGGGAGGGTTTACAATGAGCAGTTCTTC.

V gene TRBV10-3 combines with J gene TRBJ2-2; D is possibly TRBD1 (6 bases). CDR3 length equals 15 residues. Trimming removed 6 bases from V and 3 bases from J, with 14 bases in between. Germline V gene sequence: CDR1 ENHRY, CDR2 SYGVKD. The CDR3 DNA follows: TGTGCCATCAGGAGTGTGGACAGCGACACCGGGGAGCTGTTTTTT. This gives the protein CAIRSVDSDTGELFF.

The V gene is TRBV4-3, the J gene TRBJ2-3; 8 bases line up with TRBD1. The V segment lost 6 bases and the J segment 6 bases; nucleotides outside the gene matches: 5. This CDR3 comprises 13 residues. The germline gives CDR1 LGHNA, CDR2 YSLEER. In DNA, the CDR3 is TGCGCCAGCAGTCAGGGGGCGTCGGATACGCAGTATTTT. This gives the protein CASSQGASDTQYF.

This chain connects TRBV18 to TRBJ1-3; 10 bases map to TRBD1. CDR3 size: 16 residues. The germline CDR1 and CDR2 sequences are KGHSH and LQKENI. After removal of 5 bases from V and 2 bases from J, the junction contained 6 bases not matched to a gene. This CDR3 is CASSATGTGAGNTIYF. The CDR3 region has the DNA TGTGCCAGCTCAGCAACCGGGACAGGGGCTGGAAACACCATATATTTT.

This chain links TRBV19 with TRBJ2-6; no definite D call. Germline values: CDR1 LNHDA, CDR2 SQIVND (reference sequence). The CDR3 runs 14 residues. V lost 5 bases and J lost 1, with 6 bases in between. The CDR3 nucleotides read TGTGCCAGTAGTCCACTGTCTGGGGCCAACGTCCTGACTTTC. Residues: CASSPLSGANVLTF.

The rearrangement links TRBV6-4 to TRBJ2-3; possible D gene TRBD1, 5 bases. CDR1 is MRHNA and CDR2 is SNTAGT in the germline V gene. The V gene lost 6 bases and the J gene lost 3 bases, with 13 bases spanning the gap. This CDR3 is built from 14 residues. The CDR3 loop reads CASRAGYQTDTQYF. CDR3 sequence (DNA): TGTGCCAGCAGGGCAGGGTACCAAACAGATACGCAGTATTTT.

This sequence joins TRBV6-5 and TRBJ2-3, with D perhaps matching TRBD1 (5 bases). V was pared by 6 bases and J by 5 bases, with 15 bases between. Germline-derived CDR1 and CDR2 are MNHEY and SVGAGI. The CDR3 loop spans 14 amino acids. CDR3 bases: TGTGCCAGCAGCCGACAGCTTTTAGTAGATACGCAGTATTTT. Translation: CASSRQLLVDTQYF.

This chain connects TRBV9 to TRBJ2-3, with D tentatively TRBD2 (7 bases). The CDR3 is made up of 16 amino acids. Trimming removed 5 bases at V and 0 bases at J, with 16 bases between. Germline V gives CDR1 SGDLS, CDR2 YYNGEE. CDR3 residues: CASSETAGTSTDTQYF. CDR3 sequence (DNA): TGTGCCAGCAGTGAAACAGCGGGGACAAGCACAGATACGCAGTATTTT.

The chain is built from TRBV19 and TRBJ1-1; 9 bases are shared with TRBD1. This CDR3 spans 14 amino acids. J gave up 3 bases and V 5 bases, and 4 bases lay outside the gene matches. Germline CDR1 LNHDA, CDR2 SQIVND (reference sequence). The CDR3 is CASSQQGADTEAFF. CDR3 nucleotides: TGTGCCAGTAGTCAACAGGGGGCGGACACTGAAGCTTTCTTT.

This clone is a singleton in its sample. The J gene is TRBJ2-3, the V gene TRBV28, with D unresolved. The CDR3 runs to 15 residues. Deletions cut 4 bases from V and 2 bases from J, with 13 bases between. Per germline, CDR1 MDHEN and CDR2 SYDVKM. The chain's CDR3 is CASSSIGQTTDTQYF. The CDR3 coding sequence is TGTGCCAGCAGTTCCATCGGGCAGACCACAGATACGCAGTATTTT.

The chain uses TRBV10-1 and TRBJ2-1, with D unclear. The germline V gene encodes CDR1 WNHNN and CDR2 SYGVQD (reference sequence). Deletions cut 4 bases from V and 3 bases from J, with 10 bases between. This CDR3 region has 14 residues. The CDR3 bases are TGCGCCAGCAGTGGGTACACTAACTACAATGAGCAGTTCTTC. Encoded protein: CASSGYTNYNEQFF.

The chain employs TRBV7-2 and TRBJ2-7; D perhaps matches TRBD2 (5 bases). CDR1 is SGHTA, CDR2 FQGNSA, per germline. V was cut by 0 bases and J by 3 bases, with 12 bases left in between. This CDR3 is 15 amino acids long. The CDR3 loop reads CASSLALRGGYEQYF. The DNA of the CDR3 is TGTGCCAGCAGCTTAGCCCTCCGGGGTGGCTACGAGCAGTACTTC.

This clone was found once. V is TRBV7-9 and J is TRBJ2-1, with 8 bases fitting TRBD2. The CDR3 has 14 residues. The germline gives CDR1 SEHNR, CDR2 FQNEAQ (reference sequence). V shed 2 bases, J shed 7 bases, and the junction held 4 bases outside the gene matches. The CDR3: CASSLTGRGNEQFF. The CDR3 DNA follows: TGTGCCAGCAGCTTAACCGGGAGGGGGAATGAGCAGTTCTTC.

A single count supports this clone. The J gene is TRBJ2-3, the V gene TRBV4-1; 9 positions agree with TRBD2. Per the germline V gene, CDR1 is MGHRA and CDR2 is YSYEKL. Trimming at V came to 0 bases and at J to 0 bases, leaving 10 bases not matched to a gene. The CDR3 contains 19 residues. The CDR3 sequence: CASSQDFSSGSSSTDTQYF. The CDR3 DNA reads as TGCGCCAGCAGCCAAGATTTCAGTAGCGGGAGTTCTAGCACAGATACGCAGTATTTT.

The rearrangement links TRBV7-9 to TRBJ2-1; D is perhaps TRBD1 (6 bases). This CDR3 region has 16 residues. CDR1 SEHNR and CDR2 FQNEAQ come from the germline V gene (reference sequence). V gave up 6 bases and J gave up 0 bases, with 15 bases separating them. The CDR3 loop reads CASSPGTLSSYNEQFF. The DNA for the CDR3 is TGTGCCAGCAGTCCCGGGACACTGAGCTCCTACAATGAGCAGTTCTTC.

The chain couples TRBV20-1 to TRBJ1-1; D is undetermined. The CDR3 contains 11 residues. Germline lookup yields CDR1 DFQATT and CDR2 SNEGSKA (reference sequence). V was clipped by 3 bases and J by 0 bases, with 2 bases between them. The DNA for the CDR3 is TGCAGTGCTAGTCTGAACACTGAAGCTTTCTTT. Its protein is CSASLNTEAFF.

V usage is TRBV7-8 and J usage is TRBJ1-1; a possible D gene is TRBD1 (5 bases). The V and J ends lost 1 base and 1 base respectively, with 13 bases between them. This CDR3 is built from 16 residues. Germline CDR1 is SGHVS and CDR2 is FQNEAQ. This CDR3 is CASSLVTGITNTEAFF. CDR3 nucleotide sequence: TGTGCCAGCAGCTTAGTAACAGGAATTACGAACACTGAAGCTTTCTTT.